The 8 T cell receptor beta chains below all came from one sample that was sequenced in a study of blood T cell repertoires in COVID-19. Profiling relied on immunoSEQ multiplex PCR, and the TCRdb table lists in-frame clones only, not all of them. The sample carries about 220,000 clones, 88% recorded once. The sequenced sample was PBMCs or T cells enriched from blood (not recorded which). All receptors come from a woman between 35 and 50 years old with acute COVID-19.

The V call is TRBV6-2 or TRBV6-3, the J call TRBJ2-6; D unclear. V lost 0 bases and J lost 0, with 9 bases in between. Germline lookup yields CDR1 MNHEY and CDR2 SVGEGT. The CDR3 contains 17 residues. The CDR3 nucleotides are TGTGCCAGCAGTTACTCGGCCCCTAGCTCTGGGGCCAACGTCCTGACTTTC. Translation: CASSYSAPSSGANVLTF.

This chain links TRBV13 with TRBJ1-2; perhaps TRBD1 as D (6 bases). The germline gives CDR1 PRHDT, CDR2 FYEKMQ (reference sequence). Trimming cost V 5 bases and J 1 base, with 14 bases left between them. The CDR3 length is 15 residues. CDR3 residues: CASSRFSGDNYGYTF. Written as DNA, the CDR3 is TGTGCCAGCAGCCGATTCTCAGGGGATAACTATGGCTACACCTTC. The full variable domain, completed using reference TRBV13 and TRBJ1-2, is AAGVIQSPRHLIKEKRETATLKCYPIPRHDTVYWYQQGPGQDPQFLISFYEKMQSDKGSIPDRFSAQQFSDYHSELNMSSLELGDSALYFCASSRFSGDNYGYTFGSGTRLTVV.

The genes are TRBV7-9 and TRBJ2-1; D is perhaps TRBD1 (5 bases). The germline CDR1 and CDR2 sequences are SEHNR and FQNEAQ (reference sequence). The V end lost 5 bases, the J end lost 7 bases, and 15 bases lay between the germline ends. The CDR3 totals 14 residues. CDR3 sequence: CASSLRGGKNEQFF. CDR3 nucleotides: TGTGCCAGCAGCCTTAGGGGCGGCAAGAATGAGCAGTTCTTC. The full variable domain, with the rest looked up from reference TRBV7-9 and TRBJ2-1, is DTGVSQNPRHKITKRGQNVTFRCDPISEHNRLYWYRQTLGQGPEFLTYFQNEAQLEKSRLLSDRFSAERPKGSFSTLEIQRTEQGDSAMYLCASSLRGGKNEQFFGPGTRLTVL.

The rearrangement joins TRBV7-2 to TRBJ1-1; D gene unclear. The CDR3 runs to 15 residues. Per the germline V gene, CDR1 is SGHTA and CDR2 is FQGNSA. Between the trimmed V and J ends, which lost 2 bases and 0 bases, there was a span of 10 bases. The CDR3 coding sequence is TGTGCCAGCAGCTTACTTGCAGGATTGAACACTGAAGCTTTCTTT. It codes for CASSLLAGLNTEAFF.

This chain connects TRBV19 to TRBJ2-2; D is uncertain. The germline CDR1 and CDR2 sequences are LNHDA and SQIVND (reference sequence). Trimming removed 9 bases at V and 1 base at J, with 15 bases between. There are 15 residues in the CDR3. This CDR3 is CASRNPSGNTGELFF. The CDR3, as DNA: TGTGCCAGCCGCAATCCGTCGGGGAACACCGGGGAGCTGTTTTTT.

The rearrangement uses TRBV4-1 and TRBJ2-1; perhaps TRBD2 as D (6 bases). The V and J ends lost 2 bases and 8 bases respectively, with 19 bases between them. This CDR3 comprises 16 residues. Germline V CDR1 and CDR2: MGHRA, YSYEKL. The CDR3: CASSQKGPFSGDEQFF. CDR3 nucleotide sequence: TGCGCCAGCAGCCAAAAGGGGCCCTTTTCGGGGGATGAGCAGTTCTTC.

This chain connects TRBV5-4 to TRBJ1-1, with 8 bases fitting TRBD1. Losses at the gene ends were 0 bases for V and 5 bases for J; bases not matched to a gene: 6. The CDR3 has 15 amino acids. From germline, CDR1 is SGHNT and CDR2 YYREEE (reference sequence). CDR3 sequence: CASSLGTTGGTEAFF. The CDR3 region has the DNA TGTGCCAGCAGCTTGGGAACAACAGGGGGGACTGAAGCTTTCTTT.

The chain uses TRBV30 and TRBJ2-2; weak D call: TRBD2 (6 bases). Germline loops: CDR1 GTSNPN, CDR2 SVGIG (reference sequence). CDR3 length equals 13 residues. Deletions cut 2 bases from V and 6 bases from J, with 10 bases between. CDR3: CAWSRGVAGELFF. CDR3 DNA sequence: TGTGCCTGGAGTCGCGGGGTAGCCGGGGAGCTGTTTTTT.